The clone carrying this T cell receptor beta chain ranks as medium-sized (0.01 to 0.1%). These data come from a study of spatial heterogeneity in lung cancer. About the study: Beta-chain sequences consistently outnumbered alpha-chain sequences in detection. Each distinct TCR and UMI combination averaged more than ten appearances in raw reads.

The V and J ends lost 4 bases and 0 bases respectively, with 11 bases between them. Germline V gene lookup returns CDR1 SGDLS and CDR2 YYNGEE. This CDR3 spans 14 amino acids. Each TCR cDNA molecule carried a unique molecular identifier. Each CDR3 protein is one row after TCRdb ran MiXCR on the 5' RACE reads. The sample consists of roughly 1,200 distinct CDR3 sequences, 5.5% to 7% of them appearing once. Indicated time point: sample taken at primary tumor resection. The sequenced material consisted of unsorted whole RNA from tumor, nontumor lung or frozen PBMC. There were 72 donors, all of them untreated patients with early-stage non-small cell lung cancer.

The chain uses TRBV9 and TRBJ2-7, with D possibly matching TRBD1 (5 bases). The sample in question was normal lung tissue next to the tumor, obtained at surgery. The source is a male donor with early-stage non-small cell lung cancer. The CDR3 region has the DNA TGTGCCAGCAGCCCCCAGACAGCCTCCTACGAGCAGTACTTC. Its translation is CASSPQTASYEQYF.